Shown below are 25 T cell receptor beta chains from a single sample sequenced in a study of blood T cell repertoires in COVID-19. The protocol was immunoSEQ multiplex PCR, while the TCRdb copy is restricted to in-frame clones and leaves out a portion. This repertoire shows some 87,000 clones, 80% to 90% found once; its top ten account for about 13%. Input material: peripheral blood. These receptors came from a human donor in a cohort sampled during active COVID-19.

V usage is TRBV5-5 and J usage is TRBJ2-7, with 8 bases matching TRBD1. The germline V gene has CDR1 SGHKS and CDR2 YYEKEE (reference sequence). The CDR3 is made up of 13 amino acids. Unmatched junction bases numbered 2, after V lost 4 bases and J lost 2 bases. CDR3 nucleotides: TGTGCCAGCAGCCAACAGGGGGCCTACGAGCAGTACTTC. Protein: CASSQQGAYEQYF.

This chain joins TRBV5-1 and TRBJ2-1; no clear D gene. The germline V gene has CDR1 SGHRS and CDR2 YFSETQ. V was clipped by 0 bases and J by 7 bases, with 11 bases between them. The CDR3 consists of 14 residues. CDR3 loop: CASSLGNLANEQFF. The CDR3 coding sequence is TGCGCCAGCAGCTTGGGCAATTTGGCAAATGAGCAGTTCTTC.

The V gene is TRBV7-6, the J gene TRBJ1-1; D perhaps matches TRBD1 (6 bases). V was trimmed by 2 bases and J by 1 base, leaving 14 bases between them. The CDR3 has 16 amino acids. CDR1 and CDR2 from the germline V gene are SGHVS and FNYEAQ. The CDR3 loop is CASSLLAGAANTEAFF. The CDR3 region has the DNA TGTGCCAGCAGCTTACTTGCAGGGGCGGCGAACACTGAAGCTTTCTTT.

The chain joins TRBV5-4 to TRBJ2-1; a weak D match, TRBD2 (6 bases). CDR3 length: 14 amino acids. In germline, CDR1 is SGHNT, CDR2 YYREEE (reference sequence). V lost 0 bases and J lost 6, with 10 bases in between. CDR3 bases: TGTGCCAGCAGCTTGGGGGACTTCGGCAATGAGCAGTTCTTC. Encoded protein: CASSLGDFGNEQFF.

The chain couples TRBV4-1 to TRBJ1-2, with D perhaps TRBD1 (5 bases). Germline V gene lookup returns CDR1 MGHRA and CDR2 YSYEKL. CDR3 length: 16 residues. Trimming took 0 bases from V and 4 from J, leaving 15 bases between them. The DNA for the CDR3 is TGCGCCAGCAGCCAAGATTGGCGGGGACCTAGCTATGGCTACACCTTC. Its protein is CASSQDWRGPSYGYTF.

In regard to this clone: Germline is not matched at one junction end, which may reflect a read error. This sequence joins TRBV20-1 and TRBJ1-2, with a possible D match to TRBD1 (5 bases). Germline loops: CDR1 DFQATT, CDR2 SNEGSKA (reference sequence). CDR3 size: 11 residues. The CDR3: CLGGEPYGYTF. As DNA, the CDR3 is TGTCTTGGGGGGGAACCCTATGGCTACACCTTC.

The V and J genes are TRBV7-3 and TRBJ2-5, with 10 nucleotides matching TRBD2. This CDR3 comprises 15 residues. V gave up 2 bases and J gave up 5 bases; unmatched junction bases: 5. The germline CDR1 and CDR2 sequences are SGHTA and FQGTGA. The CDR3 sequence: CASSLQLAGAETQYF. The CDR3 bases are TGTGCCAGCAGCTTACAGCTAGCGGGGGCGGAGACCCAGTACTTC.

The chain links TRBV4-1 to TRBJ1-6, with 10 bases that match TRBD1. Germline CDR1 reads MGHRA; CDR2 reads YSYEKL. V was pared by 1 base and J by 11 bases, with 17 bases of the junction left unmatched. The CDR3 consists of 19 residues. DNA for the CDR3: TGCGCCAGCAGCCAAGTATGGGACAGGGGCGAGCGGGGGGGCACACCCCTCCACTTT. Its protein product is CASSQVWDRGERGGTPLHF.

The chain joins TRBV24-1 to TRBJ2-7; weak D call: TRBD1 (5 bases). This CDR3 has 13 amino acids. The V gene lost 3 bases and the J gene lost 5 bases, with 10 bases spanning the gap. CDR1 KGHDR and CDR2 SFDVKD come from the germline V gene. DNA for the CDR3: TGTGCCACCAGTGATAGGGGTAGTAACGAGCAGTACTTC. It specifies CATSDRGSNEQYF.

This clone was detected only once. CDR3 bases: TGTGCCACCAGCGGGCAACAGGGGTTGGGCGGGGAGCTGTTTTTT. This sequence encodes CATSGQQGLGGELFF. The genes are TRBV15 and TRBJ2-2, with 7 bases fitting TRBD1. The CDR3 consists of 15 residues. The J segment lost 7 bases and the V segment lost 5 bases, leaving 10 bases of the junction unmatched. Germline CDR1 reads LNHNV; CDR2 reads YYDKDF (reference sequence).

The chain joins TRBV3-1 (or the pseudogene TRBV3-2) to TRBJ2-7; TRBD2 might be the D (5 bases). Germline assignment: CDR1 LGHDT and CDR2 YNNKEL (reference sequence). The CDR3 sequence is 14 residues long. Trimming took 1 base from V and 3 from J, leaving 10 bases between them. The CDR3 reads CASSQAGGGYEQYF. In nucleotides, the CDR3 is TGTGCCAGCAGCCAAGCAGGAGGTGGCTACGAGCAGTACTTC.

This clone was recorded at least ten times. The CDR3 loop is CASSQAAQGNGANVLTF. The CDR3 DNA follows: TGCGCCAGCAGCCAAGCGGCACAGGGGAACGGGGCCAACGTCCTGACTTTC. This chain links TRBV4-3 with TRBJ2-6, with 7 bases matching TRBD1. The CDR3 is 17 residues long. From germline, CDR1 is LGHNA and CDR2 YSLEER. J lost 4 bases, V lost 1 base, and 7 bases had no gene match.

V is TRBV7-8 and J is TRBJ1-2, with D tentatively TRBD1 (5 bases). Trimming removed 1 base from V and 4 bases from J, with 13 bases in between. Germline V lookup: CDR1 SGHVS, CDR2 FQNEAQ. The CDR3 extends over 15 amino acids. CDR3 nucleotide sequence: TGTGCCAGCAGCTTAGGGGGCGCAGGGCGCTATGGCTACACCTTC. It yields the protein CASSLGGAGRYGYTF.

This clone came up a few times. The rearrangement uses TRBV6-2 or TRBV6-3 and TRBJ2-2; 7 bases fit TRBD1. The CDR3 loop spans 16 amino acids. V lost 6 bases and J lost 0; bases outside the gene matches: 7. CDR1 MNHEY and CDR2 SVGEGT come from the germline V gene. In DNA form, the CDR3 reads TGTGCCAGCAGCCGGACAGGCCGCTCGAACACCGGGGAGCTGTTTTTT. Translating it yields CASSRTGRSNTGELFF.

The chain employs TRBV28 and TRBJ2-7, with TRBD1 matching 7 bases. There are 13 residues in the CDR3. CDR1 MDHEN and CDR2 SYDVKM come from the germline V gene. V dropped 6 bases and J dropped 2; count of bases not matched to a gene: 4. The CDR3 sequence: CASRLTGTYEQYF. CDR3 nucleotide sequence: TGTGCCAGCAGGCTGACAGGGACCTACGAGCAGTACTTC. Together with reference TRBV28 and TRBJ2-7, the CDR3 gives the full variable domain: DVKVTQSSRYLVKRTGEKVFLECVQDMDHENMFWYRQDPGLGLRLIYFSYDVKMKEKGDIPEGYSVSREKKERFSLILESASTNQTSMYLCASRLTGTYEQYFGPGTRLTVT.

The chain uses TRBV29-1 and TRBJ2-3; 8 nucleotides align to TRBD2. This CDR3 has 15 residues. V was pared by 1 base and J by 1 base, with 4 bases of the junction left unmatched. Germline CDR1 is SQVTM and CDR2 is ANQGSEA. This CDR3 is CSVEGNGGGTDTQYF. CDR3 coding DNA: TGCAGCGTTGAAGGGAACGGGGGGGGCACAGATACGCAGTATTTT.

In DNA form, the CDR3 reads TGTGCCAGCAGCTGGACAGGGTACACTGAAGCTTTCTTT. Amino acid sequence: CASSWTGYTEAFF. J is TRBJ1-1 and V is TRBV7-2, with 8 bases lining up with TRBD1. This CDR3 has 13 residues. V lost 4 bases to trimming and J lost 3 bases; unmatched junction nucleotides: 1. CDR1 is SGHTA, CDR2 FQGNSA, per germline.

The rearrangement uses TRBV27 and TRBJ1-1, with no clear D. This CDR3 is built from 16 residues. Trimming pared 2 bases from V and 3 bases from J, leaving 16 bases between. Germline loops: CDR1 MNHEY, CDR2 SMNVEV (reference sequence). The CDR3 coding sequence is TGTGCCAGCAGTTTAACGGGATTCAGTGGGTACACTGAAGCTTTCTTT. As protein: CASSLTGFSGYTEAFF.

This clone was seen at least ten times. The chain uses TRBV19 and TRBJ1-2, with a tentative D call TRBD1 (5 bases). The germline V gene encodes CDR1 LNHDA and CDR2 SQIVND (reference sequence). V lost 3 bases and J lost 7, with 9 bases in between. The CDR3 spans 12 residues. The CDR3 coding sequence is TGTGCCAGTAGTATGGGGCAGGTTGGCTACACCTTC. Protein sequence: CASSMGQVGYTF.

The gene calls are TRBV11-2 and TRBJ2-7; weak D call: TRBD1 (5 bases). The CDR3 is 14 residues long. Deletions cut 2 bases from V and 6 bases from J, with 14 bases between. Germline CDR1 reads SGHAT; CDR2 reads FQNNGV. CDR3 sequence (DNA): TGTGCCAGCAGCTTACTCCCAGGGATTGCCGAGCAGTACTTC. Encoded protein: CASSLLPGIAEQYF.

The chain has TRBV9 and TRBJ1-6; 7 bases fit TRBD1. V lost 0 bases, J lost 10 bases, and 4 bases stayed unmatched. Per the germline V gene, CDR1 is SGDLS and CDR2 is YYNGEE. The CDR3 loop spans 14 amino acids. The CDR3 bases are TGTGCCAGCAGCGTAGAGGGGGCCCGGTCACCCCTCCACTTT. It codes for CASSVEGARSPLHF.

This clone was detected once. V is TRBV9 and J is TRBJ1-3; D possibly corresponds to TRBD1 (6 bases). Germline CDR1 and CDR2: SGDLS and YYNGEE. The CDR3 is 18 amino acids. Trimming pared 0 bases from V and 0 bases from J, leaving 16 bases between. CDR3 sequence (DNA): TGTGCCAGCAGCGTAGAAGACGGGGGGCTTCGCTCTGGAAACACCATATATTTT. Translated: CASSVEDGGLRSGNTIYF.

The chain couples TRBV7-2 to TRBJ2-5, with 8 bases identical to TRBD2. The CDR3 is 15 residues long. Per germline, CDR1 SGHTA and CDR2 FQGNSA. The V and J ends lost 5 bases and 4 bases, in that order; junction bases with no gene match: 9. The CDR3 loop reads CASSASGLGVETQYF. CDR3 nucleotide sequence: TGTGCCAGCAGCGCTTCGGGACTAGGAGTAGAGACCCAGTACTTC.

V is TRBV3-1 (or the pseudogene TRBV3-2) and J is TRBJ2-1; 9 positions match TRBD1. With V trimmed by 6 bases and J by 7 bases, 7 bases remained unmatched. Germline CDR1 LGHDT, CDR2 YNNKEL (reference sequence). This CDR3 region has 14 residues. The CDR3 DNA follows: TGTGCCAGCAGGGGGGACAGGGTGGAGAATGAGCAGTTCTTC. It codes for CASRGDRVENEQFF.

The chain links TRBV24-1 to TRBJ1-5, with 10 bases identical to TRBD1. Germline V gene sequence: CDR1 KGHDR, CDR2 SFDVKD. The V segment lost 10 bases and the J segment 4 bases; nucleotides outside the gene matches: 9. There are 15 residues in the CDR3. The chain's CDR3 is CATQAGQGYNQPQHF. CDR3 coding DNA: TGTGCCACTCAGGCGGGACAGGGGTATAATCAGCCCCAGCATTTT.